This T cell receptor (beta chain) came from a study of blood T cell repertoires in COVID-19. At the level of the study: Acute and convalescent COVID-19 specimens originated in the United States, Italy and Spain. PBMCs, B-cell-depleted T cells, or T cells were the source of the cDNA or gDNA that made up the material.

The ends were cut back, 4 bases at V and 2 bases at J, with 11 bases in the middle. The germline gives CDR1 KGHSH, CDR2 LQKENI. This CDR3 is 14 amino acids long. As handled by the study authors: Using reference gene primer amplification, nucleated cell counts were estimated. Sequencing was performed with immunoSEQ multiplex PCR; in TCRdb, only in-frame clones are kept and a portion is missing. The V and J calls and clone size are taken from that table; D and trimming were inferred from the DNA. Here the sample spans 120,000 to 150,000 clones, more than 75% being singletons. The clonotype was recovered from a woman aged 45 to 65 with acute or convalescent COVID-19. This sequence joins TRBV18 and TRBJ1-2; a possible D gene is TRBD1 (6 bases). Sequencing used peripheral blood. The CDR3 sequence is CASSLGTPNYGYTF. The CDR3 region has the DNA TGTGCCAGCTCACTTGGGACACCGAACTATGGCTACACCTTC.